This T cell receptor (beta chain) was retrieved from a study of T-cell reconstitution after alpha-beta-depleted transplantation in children. About this clonotype itself: Its antigen remains unknown.

Broader study findings: Reportedly, only several hundred clones from non-depleted graft cells drove alpha-beta T-cell counts at about two months. Most T-cell counts and diversity one year after the transplant came from T cells that were newly produced.

Unique molecular identifiers were incorporated into the prepared TCRbeta library. Each CDR3 protein gets one entry after TCRdb re-called the PCR reads with MiXCR. This table holds hundreds of thousands of distinct CDR3 sequences, under 15% found once. The CDR3 is made up of 15 amino acids. The germline V and J ends were trimmed by 5 bases and 1 base, with 15 bases remaining between them. Germline lookup yields CDR1 DFQATT and CDR2 SNEGSKA (reference sequence). The origin of this receptor is a girl aged 2 to 10 with congenital amegakaryocytic thrombocytopenia, due to receive a stem cell transplant. The chain links TRBV20-1 to TRBJ2-1; D tentatively reads TRBD1 or TRBD2 (6 bases each). The sequencing here drew on PBMCs, taken before TCRalphabeta/CD19-depleted stem cell transplant. The CDR3 protein is CSAQDRGLSYNEQFF. DNA of the CDR3: TGCAGTGCTCAAGATCGGGGGCTATCCTACAATGAGCAGTTCTTC.